This T cell receptor (beta chain) was sequenced during a study of early T cells in non-severe SARS-CoV-2 infection. Study-level information: With bulk RNA from unsorted whole blood as input, sequencing yielded unpaired chains.

This clonotype came up a few times. Trimming took off 2 bases at V and 5 bases at J, with 17 bases between the two ends. CDR1 is LGHDT and CDR2 is YNNKEL in the germline V gene (reference sequence). This CDR3 is built from 16 residues. TCRdb redid the calling of the 5' RACE reads with MiXCR, one entry per CDR3 protein. Seen here are about 110,000 distinct CDR3 sequences, 12% observed once, and the top ten hold 3% to 3.5%. Sample: whole blood. The source of this sequence is an adult who was a healthcare worker with PCR-confirmed SARS-CoV-2 infection or an uninfected control (not recorded which). The chain has TRBV3-1 and TRBJ2-3; D might be TRBD1 (6 bases). The CDR3 spells CASSQRGASRGDTQYF. The CDR3 nucleotides are TGTGCCAGCAGCCAACGGGGCGCTAGCAGGGGAGATACGCAGTATTTT.